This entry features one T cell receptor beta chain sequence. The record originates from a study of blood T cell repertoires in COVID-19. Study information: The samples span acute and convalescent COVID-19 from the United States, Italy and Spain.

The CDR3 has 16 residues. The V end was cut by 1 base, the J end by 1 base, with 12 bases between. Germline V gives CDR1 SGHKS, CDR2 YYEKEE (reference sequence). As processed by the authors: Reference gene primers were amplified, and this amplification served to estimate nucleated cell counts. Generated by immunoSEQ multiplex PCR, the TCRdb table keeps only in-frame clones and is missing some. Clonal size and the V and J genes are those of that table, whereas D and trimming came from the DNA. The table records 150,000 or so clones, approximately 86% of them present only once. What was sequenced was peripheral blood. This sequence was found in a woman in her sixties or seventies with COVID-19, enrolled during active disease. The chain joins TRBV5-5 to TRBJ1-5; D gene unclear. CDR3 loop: CASSLFGIVSNQPQHF. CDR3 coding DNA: TGTGCCAGCAGCTTGTTCGGGATAGTGAGCAATCAGCCCCAGCATTTT.